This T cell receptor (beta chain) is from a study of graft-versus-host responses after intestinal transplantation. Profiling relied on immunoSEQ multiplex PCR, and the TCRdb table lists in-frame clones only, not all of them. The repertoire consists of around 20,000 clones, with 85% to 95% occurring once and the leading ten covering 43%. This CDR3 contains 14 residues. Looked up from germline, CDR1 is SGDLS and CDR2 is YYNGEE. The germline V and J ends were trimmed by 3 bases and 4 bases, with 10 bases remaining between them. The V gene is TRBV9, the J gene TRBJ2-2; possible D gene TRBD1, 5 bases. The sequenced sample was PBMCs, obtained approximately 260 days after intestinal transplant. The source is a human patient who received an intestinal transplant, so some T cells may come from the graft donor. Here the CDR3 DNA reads TGTGCCAGCAGCGAAGCCAGGGTCACCGGGGAGCTGTTTTTT. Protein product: CASSEARVTGELFF.